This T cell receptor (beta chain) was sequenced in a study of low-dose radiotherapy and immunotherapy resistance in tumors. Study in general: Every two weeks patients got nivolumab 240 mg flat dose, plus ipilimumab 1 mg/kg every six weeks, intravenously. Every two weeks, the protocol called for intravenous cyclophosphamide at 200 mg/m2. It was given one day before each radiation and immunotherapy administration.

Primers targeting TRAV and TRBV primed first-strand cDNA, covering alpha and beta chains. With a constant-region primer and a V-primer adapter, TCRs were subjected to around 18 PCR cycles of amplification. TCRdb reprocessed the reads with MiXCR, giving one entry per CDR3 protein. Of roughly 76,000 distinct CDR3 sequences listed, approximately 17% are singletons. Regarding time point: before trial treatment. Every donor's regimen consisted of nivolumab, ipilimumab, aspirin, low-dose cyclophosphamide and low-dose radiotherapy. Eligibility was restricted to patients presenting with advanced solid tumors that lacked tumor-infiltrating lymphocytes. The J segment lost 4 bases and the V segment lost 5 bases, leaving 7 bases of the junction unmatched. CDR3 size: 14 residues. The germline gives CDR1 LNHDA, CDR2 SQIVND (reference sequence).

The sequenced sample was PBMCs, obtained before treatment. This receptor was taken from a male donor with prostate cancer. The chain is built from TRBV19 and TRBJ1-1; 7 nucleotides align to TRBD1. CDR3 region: CASSYYRGGTEAFF. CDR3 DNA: TGTGCCAGTAGTTACTACAGGGGAGGCACTGAAGCTTTCTTT.